The entry that follows covers one T cell receptor (beta chain) sequence. The sample originates from a study of blood T cell repertoires in COVID-19. About the study: Spain, Italy and the United States supplied samples that represented acute and convalescent COVID-19. Nucleic acid was either cDNA or gDNA, and it came from T cells, B-cell-depleted T cells, or PBMCs.

As originally analysed: Reference gene primers were amplified, and this amplification served to estimate nucleated cell counts. Data came from immunoSEQ multiplex PCR; TCRdb stores just in-frame clones and leaves some out. V, J and clone size derive from that table, while D and trimming were established from the DNA sequence. The top ten hold less than 6.5% of the sample, which has approximately 190,000 clones, almost 85% seen once. Trimming took off 4 bases at V and 1 base at J, with 10 bases between the two ends. Germline CDR1 MNHEY, CDR2 SVGAGI. CDR3 length: 14 residues. The source of this sequence is a woman aged 70-85 years with active or convalescent COVID-19. Sequenced material: peripheral blood. This chain connects TRBV6-5 to TRBJ1-1, with D possibly matching TRBD1 (6 bases). CDR3 in DNA: TGTGCCAGCAGTTGGGGGACACGGAACACTGAAGCTTTCTTT. Its translation: CASSWGTRNTEAFF.